Below, 32 T cell receptor beta chains from the same sample are listed, as sequenced in a study of PD-1 blockade in mismatch repair-deficient tumors. Profiling relied on immunoSEQ multiplex PCR, and the TCRdb table lists in-frame clones only, not all of them. The data hold 77,000 or so clones, with approximately 80% observed a single time. The sample here was peripheral blood, taken 44 weeks after starting pembrolizumab. The receptors were sampled from an adult with mismatch repair-deficient cancer.

This clone was counted a few times. The chain has TRBV18 and TRBJ2-4, with unresolved D. V was trimmed by 0 bases and J by 0 bases, leaving 12 bases between them. The germline CDR1 and CDR2 sequences are KGHSH and LQKENI. The CDR3 totals 17 residues. The CDR3 DNA is TGTGCCAGCTCACCACCGGCTAGGCTGGGAGCCAAAAACATTCAGTACTTC. It codes for CASSPPARLGAKNIQYF.

V usage is TRBV10-3 and J usage is TRBJ1-3, with D unclear. The ends were cut back, 0 bases at V and 0 bases at J, with 6 bases in the middle. This CDR3 spans 15 amino acids. Germline CDR1 reads ENHRY; CDR2 reads SYGVKD. As DNA, the CDR3 is TGTGCCATCAGTGAGTCAATACGCTCTGGAAACACCATATATTTT. Translating it yields CAISESIRSGNTIYF.

The chain combines TRBV7-3 with TRBJ1-1; D gene unclear. From germline, CDR1 is SGHTA and CDR2 FQGTGA. The CDR3 covers 15 residues. Trimming removed 3 bases from V and 0 bases from J, with 11 bases in between. CDR3 protein: CASSLDGRLNTEAFF. CDR3 sequence (DNA): TGTGCCAGCAGCTTGGATGGCAGGCTGAACACTGAAGCTTTCTTT.

The chain recombines TRBV9 with TRBJ2-1, with TRBD2 identical over 8 bases. The length of the CDR3 is 17 residues. The ends lost 4 bases at V and 0 bases at J; junction bases unmatched: 9. The germline gives CDR1 SGDLS, CDR2 YYNGEE. Here the CDR3 reads CASSHSGGRFSYNEQFF. CDR3 DNA: TGTGCCAGCAGCCACTCTGGCGGGAGGTTCTCCTACAATGAGCAGTTCTTC.

The V and J genes are TRBV18 and TRBJ1-5; the D is unclear. CDR1 and CDR2 from the germline V gene are KGHSH and LQKENI. The CDR3 is made up of 13 amino acids. Trimming took 6 bases from V and 11 from J, leaving 17 bases between them. The CDR3 sequence: CASSLSRSGAQHF. CDR3 nucleotides: TGTGCCAGCTCGCTATCCAGAAGTGGGGCCCAGCATTTT.

The table lists this clone with a count of one. The rearrangement uses TRBV7-3 and TRBJ2-3; D is possibly TRBD2 (5 bases). The V and J ends lost 1 base and 2 bases respectively, with 10 bases between them. The CDR3 consists of 15 residues. CDR1 and CDR2 from the germline V gene are SGHTA and FQGTGA. CDR3 coding DNA: TGTGCCAGCAGCTTAAGACGGGGTAACACAGATACGCAGTATTTT. Amino acids: CASSLRRGNTDTQYF.

A note on this clone: Mismatch with germline at one junction end may stem from a read error. V gene TRBV19 combines with J gene TRBJ2-1, with 9 bases fitting TRBD2. This CDR3 spans 16 amino acids. CDR1 and CDR2 (germline): LNHDA, SQIVND (reference sequence). The CDR3 nucleotides are TGTGCCAGTAGTATAGGCGGCGGGAGGGCCTACGATGAGCAGTTCTTC. Amino acid sequence: CASSIGGGRAYDEQFF.

This rearrangement joins TRBV5-1 to TRBJ2-7; D ambiguous. CDR3 length: 15 residues. V was pared by 0 bases and J by 0 bases, with 10 bases between. Looked up from germline, CDR1 is SGHRS and CDR2 is YFSETQ. The DNA of the CDR3 is TGCGCCAGCAGCTTGGACGTACCAAGCTCCTACGAGCAGTACTTC. This translates into CASSLDVPSSYEQYF.

The rearrangement joins TRBV7-6 to TRBJ1-1; possible D gene TRBD1, 5 bases. CDR3 length equals 16 residues. With 4 bases removed from V and 3 bases from J, the gap between germline ends came to 18 bases. Germline loops: CDR1 SGHVS, CDR2 FNYEAQ. The DNA for the CDR3 is TGTGCCAGCAGCTCTTTGGCCGAAACGGGGGACACTGAAGCTTTCTTT. Residues: CASSSLAETGDTEAFF.

The genes are TRBV10-3 and TRBJ1-5; 10 bases are shared with TRBD1. The CDR3 extends over 17 amino acids. The trim removed 0 bases at V and 9 bases at J, leaving 11 bases unmatched. CDR1 and CDR2 (germline): ENHRY, SYGVKD. In DNA, the CDR3 is TGTGCCATCAGTGAGTCTTCAGGGGACAGGGGCTTTGCGCCCCAGCATTTT. Translating it yields CAISESSGDRGFAPQHF.

The J gene is TRBJ2-4, the V gene TRBV6-5; TRBD2 aligns across 8 bases. J was trimmed by 8 bases and V by 6 bases; bases with no gene match: 3. Germline CDR1 reads MNHEY; CDR2 reads SVGAGI. The CDR3 extends over 12 amino acids. The CDR3 nucleotides are TGTGCCAGCAGGGGACTAGTAGACATTCAGTACTTC. Its translation: CASRGLVDIQYF.

The chain uses TRBV5-6 and TRBJ1-2, with TRBD1 matching over 7 bases. The V gene end was trimmed by 4 bases and the J gene end by 8 bases; junction bases not matched to a gene: 8. The CDR3 loop spans 13 amino acids. Germline V gene sequence: CDR1 SGHDT, CDR2 YYEEEE. CDR3 nucleotide sequence: TGTGCCAGCAGCAATGACAGGGTAATAGGCTACACCTTC. Translation gives CASSNDRVIGYTF.

V usage is TRBV4-2 and J usage is TRBJ2-7; D unresolved. The germline gives CDR1 LGHNA, CDR2 YNFKEQ. The ends were cut back, 0 bases at V and 4 bases at J, with 10 bases in the middle. CDR3 length: 14 residues. CDR3 bases: TGTGCCAGCAGCCAAGATTTAGGTCGGTACGAGCAGTACTTC. Translation: CASSQDLGRYEQYF.

There are a few counts of this clone. This chain connects TRBV27 to TRBJ1-5; TRBD1 matches 7 bases. Germline V gene data show CDR1 as MNHEY and CDR2 as SMNVEV (reference sequence). This CDR3 has 15 residues. J was trimmed by 4 bases and V by 5 bases; bases with no gene match: 8. For the CDR3, the DNA is TGTGCCAGCAGTACGACCGGGACAGTGAATCAGCCCCAGCATTTT. Translated: CASSTTGTVNQPQHF.

In its sample, this clone was seen a few times. The CDR3 nucleotides read TGTGCCAGCAGCCTCGGGACAGGGGGTGAAGCTTTCTTT. Amino acid sequence: CASSLGTGGEAFF. The chain carries TRBV7-6 and TRBJ1-1; 11 nucleotides align to TRBD1. Germline trimming cut 5 bases from V and 7 bases from J; bases unmatched to any gene: 3. The germline V gene encodes CDR1 SGHVS and CDR2 FNYEAQ. This CDR3 is built from 13 residues.

This chain links TRBV11-3 with TRBJ2-3; 7 bases fit TRBD1. Germline values: CDR1 SGHNT, CDR2 YENEEA. V shed 5 bases and J 6 bases; nucleotides not matched to a gene: 11. CDR3 length equals 15 residues. The CDR3 nucleotides read TGTGCCAGCAGCCCGACAGGGTGGGAAAGGGATACGCAGTATTTT. This encodes CASSPTGWERDTQYF. The whole variable domain, remainder taken from reference TRBV11-3 and TRBJ2-3, is EAGVVQSPRYKIIEKKQPVAFWCNPISGHNTLYWYLQNLGQGPELLIRYENEEAVDDSQLPKDRFSAERLKGVDSTLKIQPAELGDSAVYLCASSPTGWERDTQYFGPGTRLTVL.

The rearrangement joins TRBV10-3 to TRBJ1-4; D call uncertain. Per the germline V gene, CDR1 is ENHRY and CDR2 is SYGVKD. This CDR3 is built from 13 residues. V dropped 9 bases and J dropped 3 bases, with 11 bases sitting between them. The CDR3 sequence is CAMSQQPNEKLFF. CDR3 in DNA: TGTGCCATGTCTCAGCAACCTAATGAAAAACTGTTTTTT.

The chain is built from TRBV6-1 and TRBJ1-2; 10 bases are a match to TRBD1. The CDR3 covers 15 residues. Germline V gene lookup returns CDR1 MNHNS and CDR2 SASEGT. Trimming at V came to 2 bases and at J to 6 bases, leaving 6 bases not matched to a gene. In DNA, the CDR3 is TGTGCCAGCAGTGAAAGGTGGGACAGGGGACATGGCTACACCTTC. Protein product: CASSERWDRGHGYTF.

V gene TRBV27 combines with J gene TRBJ2-7, with a weak D call TRBD2 (6 bases). The length of the CDR3 is 13 residues. In germline, CDR1 is MNHEY, CDR2 SMNVEV (reference sequence). The V end was cut by 0 bases, the J end by 4 bases, with 7 bases between. The CDR3: CASSLSEGYEQYF. For the CDR3, the DNA is TGTGCCAGCAGTTTATCGGAGGGGTACGAGCAGTACTTC.

The chain employs TRBV6-1 and TRBJ1-2; 7 bases are shared with TRBD1. Germline-derived CDR1 and CDR2 are MNHNS and SASEGT. This CDR3 has 13 amino acids. The trim removed 8 bases at V and 4 bases at J, leaving 7 bases unmatched. CDR3 in amino acids: CASHQGGGYGYTF. Here the CDR3 DNA reads TGTGCCAGCCATCAAGGGGGCGGCTATGGCTACACCTTC.

The rearrangement joins TRBV7-9 to TRBJ2-7; D is possibly TRBD2 (6 bases). There are 14 residues in the CDR3. Germline V gene sequence: CDR1 SEHNR, CDR2 FQNEAQ (reference sequence). Deletions cut 1 base from V and 9 bases from J, with 16 bases between. The CDR3 sequence: CASSLGDFGIGQYF. CDR3 coding DNA: TGTGCCAGCAGCTTAGGGGACTTTGGAATCGGGCAGTACTTC.

This clone was picked up one time. The chain combines TRBV6-6 with TRBJ2-1, with 10 bases fitting TRBD1. CDR3 size: 15 residues. V lost 4 bases and J lost 8; bases outside the gene matches: 8. CDR1 and CDR2 (germline): MNHNY, SVGAGI (reference sequence). CDR3 region: CASSSRDRGKDEQFF. As DNA, the CDR3 is TGTGCCAGCAGTTCTCGGGACAGGGGTAAGGATGAGCAGTTCTTC.

V usage is TRBV30 and J usage is TRBJ1-5; D gene unclear. From germline, CDR1 is GTSNPN and CDR2 SVGIG (reference sequence). The CDR3 has 13 amino acids. The V end lost 7 bases, the J end lost 1 base, and 11 bases lay between the germline ends. The CDR3 here is CASARGSNQPQHF. The CDR3 bases are TGTGCCTCCGCGCGTGGGAGCAATCAGCCCCAGCATTTT.

V and J are TRBV19 and TRBJ2-5; 8 positions match TRBD1. The V segment lost 5 bases and the J segment 1 base; nucleotides outside the gene matches: 9. The CDR3 covers 16 residues. Germline V gene data show CDR1 as LNHDA and CDR2 as SQIVND (reference sequence). Here the CDR3 DNA reads TGTGCCAGTAGTGAGTACCTCACAGGGGGCCAAGAGACCCAGTACTTC. Translated: CASSEYLTGGQETQYF.

Sample share makes this clone medium-sized. J is TRBJ2-5 and V is TRBV6-1; TRBD2 matches at 12 bases. The J segment lost 0 bases and the V segment lost 4 bases, leaving 3 bases of the junction unmatched. CDR3 size: 16 residues. Germline V gene data show CDR1 as MNHNS and CDR2 as SASEGT. This chain's CDR3 is CASSAGTSGYQETQYF. The CDR3 DNA follows: TGTGCCAGCAGTGCCGGGACTAGCGGGTACCAAGAGACCCAGTACTTC.

The V call is TRBV18, the J call TRBJ1-5, with no clear D. The CDR3 consists of 15 residues. V lost 2 bases, J lost 9 bases, and 17 bases lay in between. Germline CDR1 KGHSH, CDR2 LQKENI. Here the CDR3 reads CASSPASNSYLPQHF. As DNA, the CDR3 is TGTGCCAGCTCACCAGCTTCGAACAGCTATTTGCCCCAGCATTTT.

The gene calls are TRBV7-8 and TRBJ2-7, with D tentatively TRBD2 (6 bases). Germline CDR1 and CDR2: SGHVS and FQNEAQ. The CDR3 spans 13 residues. V lost 3 bases and J 3 bases, leaving 9 bases between the germline ends. The CDR3 coding sequence is TGTGCCAGCAGCTTCGGGGAGGTCTACGAGCAGTACTTC. It codes for CASSFGEVYEQYF.

There are a few counts of this clone. V gene TRBV5-6 combines with J gene TRBJ2-2; D is tentatively TRBD1 or TRBD2 (6 bases each). CDR1 is SGHDT, CDR2 YYEEEE, per germline. The V gene lost 6 bases and the J gene lost 7 bases, with 10 bases spanning the gap. The CDR3 runs 12 residues. This chain's CDR3 is CASTRGLGELFF. As DNA, the CDR3 is TGTGCCAGCACCAGGGGACTCGGGGAGCTGTTTTTT.

Concerning this clone itself: At one boundary the junction diverges from the germline segment, which might be a read error. The chain uses TRBV7-7 and TRBJ1-5; TRBD1 aligns across 9 bases. The CDR3 consists of 18 residues. Germline CDR1 reads SSHAT; CDR2 reads FNYEAQ (reference sequence). CDR3 loop: CASSSGTGSFLSNQPQHF. The CDR3 nucleotides are TGTGCTAGCAGCTCAGGGACAGGGTCCTTTTTAAGCAATCAGCCCCAGCATTTT.

In this sample, this clone turned up once. This chain connects TRBV18 to TRBJ1-5; TRBD1 agrees at 9 bases. J was trimmed by 3 bases and V by 5 bases; bases with no gene match: 5. The length of the CDR3 is 15 residues. Germline V gene lookup returns CDR1 KGHSH and CDR2 LQKENI. This CDR3 is CASSAGQGSNQPQHF. The CDR3 nucleotides are TGTGCCAGCTCAGCGGGACAGGGATCCAATCAGCCCCAGCATTTT.

The CDR3, as DNA: TGCAGCGTTGAAGCGTGGAGCGGGAACACTGAAGCTTTCTTT. Translation gives CSVEAWSGNTEAFF. This chain links TRBV29-1 with TRBJ1-1; D remains unclear. The germline V gene has CDR1 SQVTM and CDR2 ANQGSEA. The V and J ends lost 1 base and 1 base respectively, with 10 bases between them. This CDR3 has 14 amino acids.

CDR3 bases: TGTGCCAGCAGCTCAACCAGGGCAGATACGCAGTATTTT. Translating it yields CASSSTRADTQYF. This chain links TRBV7-2 with TRBJ2-3; tentative D call: TRBD1 (5 bases). V was pared by 4 bases and J by 4 bases, with 9 bases between. The CDR3 loop spans 13 amino acids. CDR1 and CDR2 (germline): SGHTA, FQGNSA. Filled out from reference TRBV7-2 and TRBJ2-3, the complete variable domain reads GAGVSQSPSNKVTEKGKDVELRCDPISGHTALYWYRQSLGQGLEFLIYFQGNSAPDKSGLPSDRFSAERTGGSVSTLTIQRTQQEDSAVYLCASSSTRADTQYFGPGTRLTVL.